The 28 T cell receptor beta chains given below trace back to one sample, sequenced in a study of radiation and T cells in renal cell carcinoma. The treatment: treatment-naive control, cytoreductive nephrectomy. Profiling relied on immunoSEQ multiplex PCR, and the TCRdb table lists in-frame clones only, not all of them. The table includes about 14,000 clones, 50% to 60% detected once. The sequencing used tumor tissue, collected from a patient whose treatment was nephrectomy without radiotherapy. Source of these receptors: a man aged 50 to 60 with renal cell carcinoma.

This chain connects TRBV2 to TRBJ2-3; no clear D. Deletions cut 9 bases from V and 2 bases from J, with 18 bases between. CDR3 size: 15 residues. From germline, CDR1 is SNHLY and CDR2 FYNNEI. The CDR3 loop reads CASRTDPSYTDTQYF. As DNA, the CDR3 is TGTGCCAGTCGAACGGACCCCTCCTACACAGATACGCAGTATTTT.

This clone was detected once. CDR3 DNA sequence: TGTGCCAGCAGCTATGGGGGGCTGGGAACTGAAGCTTTCTTT. Protein product: CASSYGGLGTEAFF. V usage is TRBV5-5 and J usage is TRBJ1-1, with D possibly being TRBD1 (6 bases). V was cut by 3 bases and J by 5 bases, with 14 bases left in between. CDR1 and CDR2 from the germline V gene are SGHKS and YYEKEE (reference sequence). The CDR3 is 14 amino acids.

The V call is TRBV10-2, the J call TRBJ2-2; the D gene is possibly TRBD2 (6 bases). The CDR3 loop spans 17 amino acids. Trimming removed 5 bases at V and 6 bases at J, with 22 bases between. Germline assignment: CDR1 WSHSY and CDR2 SAAADI. The CDR3 nucleotides are TGCGCCAGCAGTCCAAGCTCGGGGGTTGTTGTGGCCGGGGAGCTGTTTTTT. Its protein product is CASSPSSGVVVAGELFF.

The J gene is TRBJ2-1, the V gene TRBV7-3; D is unclear. This CDR3 contains 13 residues. V was pared by 1 base and J by 5 bases, with 6 bases between. From germline, CDR1 is SGHTA and CDR2 FQGTGA. In DNA form, the CDR3 reads TGTGCCAGCAGCTTAATGGCTCACAATGAGCAGTTCTTC. As protein: CASSLMAHNEQFF. Together with reference TRBV7-3 and TRBJ2-1, the CDR3 gives the full variable domain: GAGVSQTPSNKVTEKGKYVELRCDPISGHTALYWYRQSLGQGPEFLIYFQGTGAADDSGLPNDRFFAVRPEGSVSTLKIQRTERGDSAVYLCASSLMAHNEQFFGPGTRLTVL.

This clone came up a few times. This rearrangement joins TRBV7-8 to TRBJ2-1; no definite D call. The ends were cut back, 1 base at V and 7 bases at J, with 5 bases in the middle. This CDR3 has 12 residues. Germline lookup yields CDR1 SGHVS and CDR2 FQNEAQ. CDR3 amino acids: CASSLVGNEQFF. The CDR3 DNA reads as TGTGCCAGCAGCTTAGTCGGGAATGAGCAGTTCTTC.

By share, this clone ranks as medium-sized (0.01 to 0.1%). The CDR3 loop is CASSPAGGEQYF. Written as DNA, the CDR3 is TGCGCCAGCAGCCCAGCGGGCGGAGAGCAGTACTTC. The V gene is TRBV4-1, the J gene TRBJ2-7; D possibly corresponds to TRBD2 (6 bases). The germline CDR1 and CDR2 sequences are MGHRA and YSYEKL. V lost 4 bases to trimming and J lost 7 bases, with 11 bases between them. CDR3 length: 12 residues.

J is TRBJ2-7 and V is TRBV15; 11 bases agree with TRBD1. The CDR3 runs to 13 residues. Germline assignment: CDR1 LNHNV and CDR2 YYDKDF (reference sequence). V shed 8 bases, J shed 5 bases, and the junction held 5 bases outside the gene matches. The CDR3 bases are TGTGCCACCTCAGGACAGGGGGCCCACGAGCAGTACTTC. It codes for CATSGQGAHEQYF. Using reference TRBV15 and TRBJ2-7 for the parts outside the CDR3, the full variable domain is DAMVIQNPRYQVTQFGKPVTLSCSQTLNHNVMYWYQQKSSQAPKLLFHYYDKDFNNEADTPDNFQSRRPNTSFCFLDIRSPGLGDTAMYLCATSGQGAHEQYFGPGTRLTVT.

The genes are TRBV25-1 and TRBJ2-5, with TRBD2 as a possible D gene (6 bases). V shed 2 bases and J shed 5 bases, with 9 bases lying between them. Germline CDR1 and CDR2: MGHDK and SYGVNS. The CDR3 length is 13 residues. The CDR3 sequence is CASSEGGRETQYF. The CDR3 region has the DNA TGTGCCAGCAGTGAAGGGGGGAGGGAGACCCAGTACTTC.

The chain uses TRBV7-2 and TRBJ1-1, with a possible D match to TRBD1 (5 bases). Between the trimmed V and J ends, which lost 1 base and 8 bases, there was a span of 11 bases. CDR1 and CDR2 (germline): SGHTA, FQGNSA. The length of the CDR3 is 13 residues. For the CDR3, the DNA is TGTGCCAGCAGCTTAGACCGGGGGAGGGAAGCTTTCTTT. This translates into CASSLDRGREAFF.

The chain carries TRBV5-6 and TRBJ2-7; D ambiguous. This CDR3 comprises 12 residues. V was pared by 4 bases and J by 3 bases, with 8 bases between. Germline CDR1 and CDR2: SGHDT and YYEEEE. CDR3 amino acids: CASSMDGYEQYF. Written as DNA, the CDR3 is TGTGCCAGCAGCATGGACGGCTACGAGCAGTACTTC. Using reference TRBV5-6 and TRBJ2-7 for the parts outside the CDR3, the full variable domain is DAGVTQSPTHLIKTRGQQVTLRCSPKSGHDTVSWYQQALGQGPQFIFQYYEEEERQRGNFPDRFSGHQFPNYSSELNVNALLLGDSALYLCASSMDGYEQYFGPGTRLTVT.

This clone was recorded a few times. J is TRBJ1-2 and V is TRBV10-3; D is unclear. This CDR3 is built from 17 residues. Germline values: CDR1 ENHRY, CDR2 SYGVKD. Trimming removed 0 bases at V and 6 bases at J, with 20 bases between. In nucleotides, the CDR3 is TGTGCCATCAGTGAGTCGAAGGGAAACGAAAGGCGGGATGGCTACACCTTC. Residues: CAISESKGNERRDGYTF.

The chain joins TRBV5-1 to TRBJ1-1, with D perhaps TRBD1 (5 bases). Germline lookup yields CDR1 SGHRS and CDR2 YFSETQ. CDR3 length equals 13 residues. V lost 4 bases and J 6 bases, leaving 13 bases between the germline ends. The CDR3 sequence is CASSAPGGAEAFF. CDR3 DNA sequence: TGCGCCAGCAGCGCACCCGGGGGGGCTGAAGCTTTCTTT.

This rearrangement joins TRBV7-8 to TRBJ2-5; 11 bases align to TRBD2. CDR3 length: 19 amino acids. V lost 5 bases to trimming and J lost 5 bases; unmatched junction nucleotides: 19. Germline V CDR1 and CDR2: SGHVS, FQNEAQ. In DNA, the CDR3 is TGTGCCAGCAGCCAACGGGGCCTAGCGGGAGGATTTTCTCGGGAGACCCAGTACTTC. Its translation: CASSQRGLAGGFSRETQYF.

J is TRBJ1-5 and V is TRBV30; 8 bases map to TRBD1. From germline, CDR1 is GTSNPN and CDR2 SVGIG (reference sequence). The CDR3 loop spans 15 amino acids. The ends lost 2 bases at V and 5 bases at J; junction bases unmatched: 8. The CDR3 DNA sequence: TGTGCCTGGAGTCGCGGACAGGGCGGGTATCAGCCCCAGCATTTT. Translation gives CAWSRGQGGYQPQHF.

The chain links TRBV29-1 to TRBJ2-5, with D hard to call. The CDR3 has 12 amino acids. The germline V gene has CDR1 SQVTM and CDR2 ANQGSEA. V lost 0 bases and J lost 5, with 7 bases in between. The chain's CDR3 is CSVEELGETQYF. The CDR3, as DNA: TGCAGCGTTGAAGAGCTGGGGGAGACCCAGTACTTC.

The V gene is TRBV2, the J gene TRBJ1-5, with 9 bases aligning to TRBD1. Germline CDR1 and CDR2: SNHLY and FYNNEI. Trimming cost V 3 bases and J 2 bases; bases outside gene matches: 2. The CDR3 totals 15 residues. The CDR3 region has the DNA TGTGCCAGCAGTGACTGGACAGGGGGCAATCAGCCCCAGCATTTT. This gives the protein CASSDWTGGNQPQHF.

This sequence joins TRBV18 and TRBJ2-7; 8 positions agree with TRBD2. The CDR3 is made up of 18 amino acids. Looked up from germline, CDR1 is KGHSH and CDR2 is LQKENI. With 5 bases clipped from V and 0 bases from J, the junction kept 15 bases outside the gene matches. CDR3 protein: CASSYTPPTSDYSYEQYF. CDR3 DNA sequence: TGTGCCAGCTCATACACCCCACCGACTAGCGATTACTCCTACGAGCAGTACTTC.

J is TRBJ2-6 and V is TRBV21-1; TRBD1, the D gene given by the table, was not confirmed from the DNA. TRBV21-1 is a documented pseudogene. There are 16 residues in the CDR3. The CDR3, as DNA: TGTGCCAGCGGCAGGGGCGACCTCTCTGGGGCCAACGTCCTGACTTTC. Translation gives CASGRGDLSGANVLTF.

This clone is deemed large (0.1 to 1%). Other DNA sequences in this specimen translate into the identical CDR3. The genes are TRBV18 and TRBJ2-7; the match to TRBD1 covers 9 bases. The CDR3 extends over 15 amino acids. Germline-derived CDR1 and CDR2 are KGHSH and LQKENI. Trimming removed 3 bases from V and 1 base from J; junction bases left unmatched: 4. The CDR3 loop reads CASSPSGTGSYEQYF. The CDR3 coding sequence is TGTGCCAGCTCACCTTCCGGGACAGGGTCCTACGAGCAGTACTTC.

This clone was seen only a few times. The rearrangement uses TRBV9 and TRBJ1-5; maybe TRBD1 (6 bases). V lost 4 bases and J 5 bases, leaving 13 bases between the germline ends. Germline-derived CDR1 and CDR2 are SGDLS and YYNGEE. The CDR3 has 14 amino acids. CDR3 loop: CASSPGHQYQPQHF. CDR3 DNA sequence: TGTGCCAGCAGCCCGGGACATCAATATCAGCCCCAGCATTTT.

The V and J genes are TRBV6-1 and TRBJ1-5, with D maybe TRBD1 (5 bases). Deletions cut 4 bases from V and 5 bases from J, with 15 bases between. This CDR3 region has 15 residues. CDR1 MNHNS and CDR2 SASEGT come from the germline V gene. The CDR3: CASSASGDGYQPQHF. In DNA, the CDR3 is TGTGCCAGCAGTGCGTCGGGGGACGGTTATCAGCCCCAGCATTTT.

This chain uses TRBV5-1 with TRBJ2-7; TRBD2 agrees at 13 bases. V dropped 4 bases and J dropped 4; count of bases not matched to a gene: 14. This CDR3 region has 18 residues. Per germline, CDR1 SGHRS and CDR2 YFSETQ. The CDR3 DNA follows: TGCGCCAGCAGCCCAACCCTAAGGACTAGCGGGGGATATTACGAGCAGTACTTC. This gives the protein CASSPTLRTSGGYYEQYF.

The chain has TRBV6-1 and TRBJ1-1; D call uncertain. This CDR3 contains 13 residues. Trimming removed 4 bases from V and 0 bases from J, with 6 bases in between. Per the germline V gene, CDR1 is MNHNS and CDR2 is SASEGT. CDR3 bases: TGTGCCAGCAGTGTAGGTATGAACACTGAAGCTTTCTTT. The encoded protein is CASSVGMNTEAFF.

In regard to this clone: A read error may account for a junction end that differs from germline. The V call is TRBV7-2, the J call TRBJ1-1, with D unclear. Germline V CDR1 and CDR2: SGHTA, FQGNSA. This CDR3 has 14 amino acids. The CDR3 region has the DNA TGTGCCAGCATCTTAGGTTCCATGAACACTGAAGCTTTCTTT. This sequence encodes CASILGSMNTEAFF.

The rearrangement links TRBV6-5 to TRBJ2-7; D remains unclear. Germline CDR1 is MNHEY and CDR2 is SVGAGI. Trimming left V 0 bases short and J 2 bases short, with 14 bases between. The CDR3 spans 16 residues. The CDR3 DNA reads as TGTGCCAGCAGTTACTCGTATGAACAAAGCGCCTACGAGCAGTACTTC. Protein sequence: CASSYSYEQSAYEQYF.

This chain connects TRBV18 to TRBJ2-7; weak D call: TRBD2 (5 bases). In germline, CDR1 is KGHSH, CDR2 LQKENI. The CDR3 has 16 amino acids. V dropped 3 bases and J dropped 3 bases, with 18 bases sitting between them. The CDR3 DNA reads as TGTGCCAGCTCACCCTTAGGACCGGGGTCGTACTACGAGCAGTACTTC. Translation gives CASSPLGPGSYYEQYF.

In its sample, this clone was seen a few times. This sequence joins TRBV5-4 and TRBJ2-2; 12 bases line up with TRBD1. This CDR3 spans 17 amino acids. CDR1 is SGHNT and CDR2 is YYREEE in the germline V gene (reference sequence). V shed 2 bases, J shed 5 bases, and the junction held 7 bases outside the gene matches. The CDR3 nucleotides read TGTGCCAGCAGCTTAGCGGGACAGGGGGCGCTGACCGGGGAGCTGTTTTTT. It yields the protein CASSLAGQGALTGELFF.

This clone appeared once. The chain carries TRBV9 and TRBJ2-1; 7 bases are a match to TRBD2. V trimming: 4 bases; J trimming: 8 bases; junction bases outside the gene matches: 12. The CDR3 sequence is 15 residues long. The germline V gene encodes CDR1 SGDLS and CDR2 YYNGEE. CDR3 nucleotides: TGTGCCAGCAGCTCCTGGGAGGGGCAGGCCGATGAGCAGTTCTTC. Protein product: CASSSWEGQADEQFF.